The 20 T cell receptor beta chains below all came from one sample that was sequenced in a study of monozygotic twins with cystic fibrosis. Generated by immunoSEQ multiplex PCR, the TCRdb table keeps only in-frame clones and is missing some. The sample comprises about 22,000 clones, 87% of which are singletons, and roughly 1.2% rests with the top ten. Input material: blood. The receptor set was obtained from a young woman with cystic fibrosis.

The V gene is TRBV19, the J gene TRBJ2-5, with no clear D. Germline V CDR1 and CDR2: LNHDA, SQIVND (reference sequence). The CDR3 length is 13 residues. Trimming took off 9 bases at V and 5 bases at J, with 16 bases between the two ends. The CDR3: CASSGRFGETQYF. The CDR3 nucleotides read TGTGCCAGCTCAGGACGCTTTGGGGAGACCCAGTACTTC.

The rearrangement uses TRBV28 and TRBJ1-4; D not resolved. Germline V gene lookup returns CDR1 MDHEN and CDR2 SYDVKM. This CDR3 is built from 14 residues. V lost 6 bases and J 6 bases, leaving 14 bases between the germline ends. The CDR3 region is CASSPDPTYEKLFF. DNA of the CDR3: TGTGCCAGCAGCCCCGACCCAACATATGAAAAACTGTTTTTT.

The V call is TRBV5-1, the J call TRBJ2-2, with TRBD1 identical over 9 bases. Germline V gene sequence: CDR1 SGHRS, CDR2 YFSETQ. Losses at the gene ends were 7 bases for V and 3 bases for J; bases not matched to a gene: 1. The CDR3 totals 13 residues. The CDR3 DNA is TGCGCCAGCCGGACAGGGGACACCGGGGAGCTGTTTTTT. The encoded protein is CASRTGDTGELFF.

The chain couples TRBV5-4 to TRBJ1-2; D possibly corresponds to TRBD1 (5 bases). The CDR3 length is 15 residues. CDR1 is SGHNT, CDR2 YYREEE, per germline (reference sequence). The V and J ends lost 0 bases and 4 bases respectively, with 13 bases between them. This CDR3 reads CASSLELARGYGYTF. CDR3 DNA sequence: TGTGCCAGCAGCTTGGAACTGGCGAGGGGCTATGGCTACACCTTC.

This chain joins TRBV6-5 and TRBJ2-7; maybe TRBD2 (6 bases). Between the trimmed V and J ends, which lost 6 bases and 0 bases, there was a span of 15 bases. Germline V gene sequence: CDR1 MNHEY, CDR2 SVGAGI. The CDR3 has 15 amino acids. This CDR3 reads CASSPGLGGSYEQYF. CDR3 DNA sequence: TGTGCCAGCAGCCCTGGACTGGGAGGCTCCTACGAGCAGTACTTC.

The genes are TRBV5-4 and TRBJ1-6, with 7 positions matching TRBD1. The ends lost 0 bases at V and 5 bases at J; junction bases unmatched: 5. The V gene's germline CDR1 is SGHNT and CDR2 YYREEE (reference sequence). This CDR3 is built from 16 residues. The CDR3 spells CASSLDRDSNNSPLHF. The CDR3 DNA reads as TGTGCCAGCAGCTTGGACCGGGACAGTAATAATTCACCCCTCCACTTT.

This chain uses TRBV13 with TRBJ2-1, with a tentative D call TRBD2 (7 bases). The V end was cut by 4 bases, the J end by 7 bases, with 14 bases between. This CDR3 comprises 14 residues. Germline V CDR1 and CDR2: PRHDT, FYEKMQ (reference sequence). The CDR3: CASSSSGQGNEQFF. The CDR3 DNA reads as TGTGCCAGCAGCTCTAGCGGCCAGGGGAATGAGCAGTTCTTC.

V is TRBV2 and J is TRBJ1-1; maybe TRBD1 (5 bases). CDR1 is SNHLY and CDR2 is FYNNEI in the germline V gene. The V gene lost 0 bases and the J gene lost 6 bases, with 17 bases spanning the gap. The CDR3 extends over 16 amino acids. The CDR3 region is CASSEASVGREAEAFF. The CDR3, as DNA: TGTGCCAGCAGTGAAGCCTCTGTGGGCAGGGAGGCTGAAGCTTTCTTT.

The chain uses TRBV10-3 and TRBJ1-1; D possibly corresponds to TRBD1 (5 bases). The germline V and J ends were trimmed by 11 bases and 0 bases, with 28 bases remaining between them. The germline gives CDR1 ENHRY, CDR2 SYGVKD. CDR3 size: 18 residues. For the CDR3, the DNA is TGTGCCGCCCCCCACCGGGTCTCAGAAGGGACTATGAACACTGAAGCTTTCTTT. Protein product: CAAPHRVSEGTMNTEAFF.

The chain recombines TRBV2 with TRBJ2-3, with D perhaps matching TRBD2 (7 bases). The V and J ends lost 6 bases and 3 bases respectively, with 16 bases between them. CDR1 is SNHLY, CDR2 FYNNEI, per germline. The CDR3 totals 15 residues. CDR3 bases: TGTGCCAGCAGCCAACCTGCGGGGGCAACAGATACGCAGTATTTT. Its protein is CASSQPAGATDTQYF. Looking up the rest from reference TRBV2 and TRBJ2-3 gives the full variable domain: EPEVTQTPSHQVTQMGQEVILRCVPISNHLYFYWYRQILGQKVEFLVSFYNNEISEKSEIFDDQFSVERPDGSNFTLKIRSTKLEDSAMYFCASSQPAGATDTQYFGPGTRLTVL.

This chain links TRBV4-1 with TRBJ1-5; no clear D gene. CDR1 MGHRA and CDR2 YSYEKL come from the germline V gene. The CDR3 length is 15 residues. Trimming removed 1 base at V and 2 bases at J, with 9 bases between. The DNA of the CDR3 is TGCGCCAGCAGCCAAGGGACCGGAGGCAATCAGCCCCAGCATTTT. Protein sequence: CASSQGTGGNQPQHF.

CDR3 amino acids: CASILRRRNTEAFF. CDR3 nucleotides: TGTGCCAGCATCCTCCGGAGAAGGAACACTGAAGCTTTCTTT. The chain is built from TRBV2 and TRBJ1-1, with D hard to call. Trimming stripped 7 bases from V and 1 base from J, with 13 bases between. CDR3 size: 14 residues. The germline V gene has CDR1 SNHLY and CDR2 FYNNEI.

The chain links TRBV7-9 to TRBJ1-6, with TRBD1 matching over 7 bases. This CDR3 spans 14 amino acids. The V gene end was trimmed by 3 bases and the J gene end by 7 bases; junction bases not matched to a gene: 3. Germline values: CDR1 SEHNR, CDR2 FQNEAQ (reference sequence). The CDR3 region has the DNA TGTGCCAGCAGCTTTGGACAGGTCAATTCACCCCTCCACTTT. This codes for CASSFGQVNSPLHF.

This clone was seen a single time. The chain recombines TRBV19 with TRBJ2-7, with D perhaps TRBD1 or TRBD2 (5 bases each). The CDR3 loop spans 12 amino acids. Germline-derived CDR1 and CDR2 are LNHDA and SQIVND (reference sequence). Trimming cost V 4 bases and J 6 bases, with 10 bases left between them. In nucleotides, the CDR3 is TGTGCCAGTAGTACGCCGGGGACCGAGCAGTACTTC. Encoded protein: CASSTPGTEQYF.

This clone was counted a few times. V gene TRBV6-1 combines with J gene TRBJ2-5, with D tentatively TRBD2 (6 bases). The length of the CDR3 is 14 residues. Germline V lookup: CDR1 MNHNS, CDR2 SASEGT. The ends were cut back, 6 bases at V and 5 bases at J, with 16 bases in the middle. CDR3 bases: TGTGCCAGCAGCCGACTAGGGCATATGGAGACCCAGTACTTC. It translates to CASSRLGHMETQYF.

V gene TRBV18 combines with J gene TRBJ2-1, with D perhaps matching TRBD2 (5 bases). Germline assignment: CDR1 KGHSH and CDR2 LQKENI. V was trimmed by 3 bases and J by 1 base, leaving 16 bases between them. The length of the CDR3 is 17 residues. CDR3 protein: CASSPPRTELSYNEQFF. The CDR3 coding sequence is TGTGCCAGCTCACCCCCCCGGACTGAACTATCCTACAATGAGCAGTTCTTC.

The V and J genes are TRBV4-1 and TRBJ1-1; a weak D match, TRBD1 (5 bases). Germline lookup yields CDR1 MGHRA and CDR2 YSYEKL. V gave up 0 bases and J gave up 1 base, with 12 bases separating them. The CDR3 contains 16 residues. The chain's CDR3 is CASSQESTVANTEAFF. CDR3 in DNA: TGCGCCAGCAGCCAAGAATCGACAGTAGCGAACACTGAAGCTTTCTTT.

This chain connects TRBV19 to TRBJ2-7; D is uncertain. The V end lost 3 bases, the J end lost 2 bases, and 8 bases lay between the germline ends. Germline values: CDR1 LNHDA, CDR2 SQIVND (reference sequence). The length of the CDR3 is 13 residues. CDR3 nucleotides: TGTGCCAGTAGTATCGGGCAGGCCTACGAGCAGTACTTC. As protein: CASSIGQAYEQYF.

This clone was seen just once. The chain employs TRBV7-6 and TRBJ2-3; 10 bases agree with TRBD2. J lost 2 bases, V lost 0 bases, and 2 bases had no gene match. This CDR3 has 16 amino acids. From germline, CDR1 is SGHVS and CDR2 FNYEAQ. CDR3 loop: CASSLATSGYTDTQYF. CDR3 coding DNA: TGTGCCAGCAGCTTAGCGACTAGCGGGTACACAGATACGCAGTATTTT. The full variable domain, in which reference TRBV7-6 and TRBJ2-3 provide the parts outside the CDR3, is GAGVSQSPRYKVTKRGQDVALRCDPISGHVSLYWYRQALGQGPEFLTYFNYEAQQDKSGLPNDRFSAERPEGSISTLTIQRTEQRDSAMYRCASSLATSGYTDTQYFGPGTRLTVL.

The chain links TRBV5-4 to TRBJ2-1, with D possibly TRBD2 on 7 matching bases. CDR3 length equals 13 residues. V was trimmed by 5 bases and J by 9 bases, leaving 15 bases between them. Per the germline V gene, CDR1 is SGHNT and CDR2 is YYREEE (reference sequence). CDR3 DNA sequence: TGTGCCAGCAGTCGGCCTAGGGGGGGTGAGCAGTTCTTC. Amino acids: CASSRPRGGEQFF.